A single TCR beta chain is shown here with its context. The data are from a study of blood T cells in healthy people across ages. V trimming: 6 bases; J trimming: 10 bases; junction bases outside the gene matches: 12. This CDR3 has 15 residues. Germline V lookup: CDR1 MNHEY, CDR2 SMNVEV (reference sequence). With a J-beta primer mix and a sample-barcoded 5' primer, a second PCR ran roughly 7 to 11 cycles. Each CDR3 protein is one row after TCRdb ran MiXCR on the 5' RACE reads. Of about 1.5 million distinct CDR3 sequences in the sample, approximately 38% were seen once. This receptor was taken from a woman aged 18-29 years in good health. Sequenced material: blood. J is TRBJ2-1 and V is TRBV27; 10 bases match TRBD2. The CDR3 sequence is CASRPPSGRVGEQFF. CDR3 sequence (DNA): TGTGCCAGCAGACCCCCAAGCGGGAGGGTCGGGGAGCAGTTCTTC.